One and the same sample provided the 18 T cell receptor beta chains below, sequenced in a study of T cell changes during pregnancy in multiple sclerosis. The data were produced by immunoSEQ multiplex PCR, yet TCRdb's version contains in-frame clones alone and is incomplete. The profile covers about 71,000 clones, with roughly nine tenths appearing a single time and approximately 1% taken by the ten largest. Here the sequenced sample was peripheral blood, taken in the third trimester of pregnancy. The source is a female donor with multiple sclerosis, enrolled in a pregnancy study.

The gene calls are TRBV7-2 and TRBJ2-5; perhaps TRBD2 as D (5 bases). Germline values: CDR1 SGHTA, CDR2 FQGNSA. Trimming cost V 6 bases and J 1 base, with 18 bases left between them. The CDR3 covers 16 residues. This CDR3 is CASSIRHGGPQETQYF. In nucleotides, the CDR3 is TGTGCCAGCAGTATAAGACACGGCGGGCCCCAAGAGACCCAGTACTTC.

The chain has TRBV7-9 and TRBJ1-1; TRBD1 agrees at 9 bases. The CDR3 extends over 17 amino acids. CDR1 and CDR2 from the germline V gene are SEHNR and FQNEAQ (reference sequence). The V segment lost 1 base and the J segment 1 base; nucleotides outside the gene matches: 7. In nucleotides, the CDR3 is TGTGCCAGCAGCTTAGAAAACAGGGGGCTTAGGAACACTGAAGCTTTCTTT. Its protein product is CASSLENRGLRNTEAFF.

The chain is built from TRBV5-1 and TRBJ2-3, with a weak D call TRBD2 (7 bases). The CDR3 spans 14 residues. Germline CDR1 and CDR2: SGHRS and YFSETQ. V was trimmed by 4 bases and J by 4 bases, leaving 13 bases between them. The CDR3 sequence: CASSLGGGPDTQYF. Here the CDR3 DNA reads TGCGCCAGCAGCCTGGGGGGGGGCCCAGATACGCAGTATTTT.

The chain joins TRBV7-2 to TRBJ2-5; D may be TRBD2 (6 bases). The CDR3 is made up of 14 amino acids. Germline assignment: CDR1 SGHTA and CDR2 FQGNSA. Between the trimmed V and J ends, which lost 5 bases and 5 bases, there was a span of 15 bases. The CDR3 DNA reads TGTGCCAGCAGCCGCCGGGGGACTCTGGAGACCCAGTACTTC. Its protein product is CASSRRGTLETQYF. Combining the CDR3 with reference TRBV7-2 and TRBJ2-5 gives the whole variable domain GAGVSQSPSNKVTEKGKDVELRCDPISGHTALYWYRQSLGQGLEFLIYFQGNSAPDKSGLPSDRFSAERTGGSVSTLTIQRTQQEDSAVYLCASSRRGTLETQYFGPGTRLLVL.

This clone was recorded once. V gene TRBV10-1 combines with J gene TRBJ2-7, with D hard to call. Trimming removed 4 bases from V and 2 bases from J, with 12 bases in between. This CDR3 has 14 residues. Germline V lookup: CDR1 WNHNN, CDR2 SYGVQD (reference sequence). The CDR3 loop reads CASSVSLNPYEQYF. CDR3 nucleotide sequence: TGCGCCAGCAGTGTGAGTCTAAATCCCTACGAGCAGTACTTC.

V is TRBV19 and J is TRBJ2-2; a weak D match, TRBD2 (6 bases). CDR1 and CDR2 (germline): LNHDA, SQIVND (reference sequence). CDR3 size: 12 residues. V gave up 5 bases and J gave up 9 bases, with 10 bases separating them. CDR3 sequence: CASSQGGRELFF. The CDR3 DNA follows: TGTGCCAGTAGTCAGGGAGGAAGGGAGCTGTTTTTT.

DNA of the CDR3: TGTGCCAGCAGTTCGACCCTGGGACCGACAGGTGAGCAGTTCTTC. Translating gives CASSSTLGPTGEQFF. This chain joins TRBV6-6 and TRBJ2-1, with D perhaps TRBD1 (6 bases). The CDR3 covers 15 residues. V shed 4 bases and J shed 9 bases, with 19 bases lying between them. Germline CDR1 MNHNY, CDR2 SVGAGI (reference sequence).

The gene calls are TRBV7-2 and TRBJ1-1, with a weak D call TRBD1 (6 bases). Trimming removed 3 bases from V and 3 bases from J, with 8 bases in between. Germline assignment: CDR1 SGHTA and CDR2 FQGNSA. The CDR3 runs to 13 residues. CDR3 amino acids: CASSFGQYTEAFF. The CDR3 DNA reads as TGTGCCAGCAGCTTTGGACAGTACACTGAAGCTTTCTTT.

The chain recombines TRBV18 with TRBJ2-5, with D possibly TRBD2 on 7 matching bases. This CDR3 is built from 14 residues. V lost 3 bases, J lost 2 bases, and 10 bases lay in between. Germline loops: CDR1 KGHSH, CDR2 LQKENI. The CDR3 sequence: CASSPRGAQETQYF. DNA for the CDR3: TGTGCCAGCTCACCTCGGGGGGCTCAAGAGACCCAGTACTTC. The whole variable domain, remainder taken from reference TRBV18 and TRBJ2-5, is NAGVMQNPRHLVRRRGQEARLRCSPMKGHSHVYWYRQLPEEGLKFMVYLQKENIIDESGMPKERFSAEFPKEGPSILRIQQVVRGDSAAYFCASSPRGAQETQYFGPGTRLLVL.

The chain joins TRBV30 to TRBJ1-3; 7 bases match TRBD1. The germline gives CDR1 GTSNPN, CDR2 SVGIG (reference sequence). There are 17 residues in the CDR3. The ends lost 8 bases at V and 0 bases at J; junction bases unmatched: 16. The CDR3 nucleotides are TGTGCCCTCGGACTAGCGGGAGACAGGGCCTCTGGAAACACCATATATTTT. It yields the protein CALGLAGDRASGNTIYF.

The rearrangement uses TRBV11-2 and TRBJ2-1, with TRBD2 as a possible D gene (5 bases). The CDR3 loop spans 15 amino acids. V lost 4 bases and J 4 bases, leaving 14 bases between the germline ends. Germline values: CDR1 SGHAT, CDR2 FQNNGV. The CDR3 DNA reads as TGTGCCAGCAGCTCCCAAGGGTGGACTTACAATGAGCAGTTCTTC. This gives the protein CASSSQGWTYNEQFF.

V gene TRBV7-9 combines with J gene TRBJ2-1; 16 bases match TRBD2. The CDR3 is 18 amino acids. J was trimmed by 0 bases and V by 5 bases; bases with no gene match: 4. Germline V gene data show CDR1 as SEHNR and CDR2 as FQNEAQ (reference sequence). The chain's CDR3 is CASSLGLAGGSSYNEQFF. CDR3 nucleotides: TGTGCCAGCAGCCTGGGACTAGCGGGAGGGAGCTCCTACAATGAGCAGTTCTTC.

V and J are TRBV28 and TRBJ2-2, with D possibly TRBD2 on 5 matching bases. This CDR3 is 15 amino acids long. Germline V gene data show CDR1 as MDHEN and CDR2 as SYDVKM. V dropped 10 bases and J dropped 1 base, with 16 bases sitting between them. The DNA for the CDR3 is TGTGCCACCAAGCCCGACGGGAAGAACACCGGGGAGCTGTTTTTT. Translation gives CATKPDGKNTGELFF.

V gene TRBV6-1 combines with J gene TRBJ1-1, with 7 bases aligning to TRBD1. CDR1 MNHNS and CDR2 SASEGT come from the germline V gene. Trimming took 2 bases from V and 5 from J; bases not matched to a gene: 8. CDR3 length equals 15 residues. The CDR3 DNA reads TGTGCCAGCAGTGAAAGACAGACAGGGAAAACTGAAGCTTTCTTT. Amino acid sequence: CASSERQTGKTEAFF.

This rearrangement joins TRBV6-1 to TRBJ2-7; no firm D call. V was clipped by 6 bases and J by 2 bases, with 8 bases between them. The CDR3 extends over 12 amino acids. Germline CDR1 and CDR2: MNHNS and SASEGT. The CDR3 DNA sequence: TGTGCCAGCAGCCACTATGCCTACGAGCAGTACTTC. It yields the protein CASSHYAYEQYF.

This sequence joins TRBV6-5 and TRBJ1-2; D is unclear. V lost 7 bases and J lost 8, with 20 bases in between. Germline V gene lookup returns CDR1 MNHEY and CDR2 SVGAGI. The CDR3 extends over 14 amino acids. CDR3 amino acids: CASTPSRGLWGYTF. For the CDR3, the DNA is TGTGCCAGCACCCCCTCGAGAGGTTTGTGGGGCTACACCTTC.

The chain employs TRBV12-5 and TRBJ2-7; 8 nucleotides match TRBD1. This CDR3 region has 13 residues. With V trimmed by 3 bases and J by 3 bases, 1 base remained unmatched. The germline CDR1 and CDR2 sequences are LGHNT and FRNRAP. DNA for the CDR3: TGTGCTAGTGGTTTCGACAGGGGCTACGAGCAGTACTTC. Protein sequence: CASGFDRGYEQYF. Together with reference TRBV12-5 and TRBJ2-7, the CDR3 gives the full variable domain: DARVTQTPRHKVTEMGQEVTMRCQPILGHNTVFWYRQTMMQGLELLAYFRNRAPLDDSGMPKDRFSAEMPDATLATLKIQPSEPRDSAVYFCASGFDRGYEQYFGPGTRLTVT.

The chain is built from TRBV2 and TRBJ2-7, with D possibly TRBD1 on 6 matching bases. Per germline, CDR1 SNHLY and CDR2 FYNNEI. V gave up 4 bases and J gave up 3 bases, with 13 bases separating them. The CDR3 runs to 14 residues. For the CDR3, the DNA is TGTGCCAGCAGTGCCAGGGGAAAAGTCTACGAGCAGTACTTC. Its translation is CASSARGKVYEQYF.